Following are 20 T cell receptor beta chains from one sample sequenced in a study of siplizumab effects on memory and regulatory T cells (dated 2019 in TCRdb). Libraries were built with the immunoSEQ multiplex PCR assay. Sourced from immuneACCESS, this table was stored by TCRdb with only in-frame sequences that have V and J called. A share of the clones is absent; for the studies checked, an unresolved V gene accounts for under half, and the remainder has no known explanation. The sample has about 100,000 clones on record, about 90% of them singletons. The top ten clonotypes cover 0.14% to 0.15% of the sample. The sample taken for sequencing was CD4+ T cells sorted from blood. The receptor source for this set is a human donor in good health.

V and J are TRBV18 and TRBJ2-5; D gene ambiguous. With 7 bases removed from V and 2 bases from J, the gap between germline ends came to 11 bases. The CDR3 length is 13 residues. Germline CDR1 is KGHSH and CDR2 is LQKENI. CDR3 sequence reads: CASYSVFQETQYF. CDR3 DNA: TGTGCCAGCTATTCGGTCTTTCAAGAGACCCAGTACTTC.

For this clone: An end of the junction does not agree with germline; a read error may underlie this. The chain uses TRBV2 and TRBJ2-7; the match to TRBD2 covers 12 bases. The CDR3 is 15 amino acids. CDR1 SNHLY and CDR2 FYNNEI come from the germline V gene. Written as DNA, the CDR3 is TGTGCCAGCAGAGAAGCTAGCGGGGGGGCCTACGAGCAGTACTTC. It encodes CASREASGGAYEQYF.

The chain has TRBV11-3 and TRBJ2-2; no clear D gene. Trimming took 5 bases from V and 6 from J, leaving 10 bases between them. CDR1 and CDR2 (germline): SGHNT, YENEEA. The CDR3 spans 13 residues. The DNA of the CDR3 is TGTGCCAGCAGCGGAATGATCCCCGGGGAGCTGTTTTTT. It yields the protein CASSGMIPGELFF.

The chain carries TRBV19 and TRBJ1-2, with D possibly matching TRBD1 (5 bases). In germline, CDR1 is LNHDA, CDR2 SQIVND (reference sequence). V lost 4 bases to trimming and J lost 0 bases, with 12 bases between them. The CDR3 spans 15 residues. CDR3: CASSTRDGANYGYTF. CDR3 coding DNA: TGTGCCAGTAGTACACGGGACGGAGCTAACTATGGCTACACCTTC.

V is TRBV7-2 and J is TRBJ1-1; D possibly corresponds to TRBD1 (6 bases). This CDR3 is built from 14 residues. The germline V and J ends were trimmed by 4 bases and 8 bases, with 17 bases remaining between them. Germline CDR1 reads SGHTA; CDR2 reads FQGNSA. The CDR3 region is CASSSYRVGGEAFF. CDR3 in DNA: TGTGCCAGCAGCTCCTACAGGGTTGGTGGGGAAGCTTTCTTT.

The chain is built from TRBV19 and TRBJ1-2, with D tentatively TRBD1 (5 bases). The CDR3 spans 13 residues. The V gene lost 6 bases and the J gene lost 4 bases, with 12 bases spanning the gap. Germline lookup yields CDR1 LNHDA and CDR2 SQIVND (reference sequence). The CDR3 sequence: CASSEVRGYGYTF. The CDR3 DNA reads TGTGCCAGTAGCGAGGTGAGGGGCTATGGCTACACCTTC.

The chain links TRBV18 to TRBJ1-1, with D unresolved. Trimming took 2 bases from V and 0 from J, leaving 4 bases between them. Germline loops: CDR1 KGHSH, CDR2 LQKENI. This CDR3 is built from 13 residues. CDR3 region: CASSPTMNTEAFF. CDR3 nucleotides: TGTGCCAGCTCACCAACCATGAACACTGAAGCTTTCTTT.

The chain combines TRBV6-5 with TRBJ1-1; no clear D gene. Per the germline V gene, CDR1 is MNHEY and CDR2 is SVGAGI. The CDR3 runs to 14 residues. Trimming took 10 bases from V and 0 from J, leaving 15 bases between them. CDR3 bases: TGTGCCACCCGGCGTCAGGAGATGAACACTGAAGCTTTCTTT. Protein: CATRRQEMNTEAFF.

This clone was counted a single time. The CDR3 DNA reads TGTGCCAGCAGCCAATTACTTTTACAGGGGGCCGGCACAGATACGCAGTATTTT. Translation: CASSQLLLQGAGTDTQYF. V is TRBV4-2 and J is TRBJ2-3, with 9 bases fitting TRBD1. The length of the CDR3 is 18 residues. Losses at the gene ends were 2 bases for V and 1 base for J; bases not matched to a gene: 10. Germline V gene data show CDR1 as LGHNA and CDR2 as YNFKEQ.

This clone was observed a handful of times. J is TRBJ1-5 and V is TRBV5-6; D not resolved. V lost 2 bases, J lost 5 bases, and 8 bases lay in between. The CDR3 sequence is 13 residues long. Looked up from germline, CDR1 is SGHDT and CDR2 is YYEEEE. For the CDR3, the DNA is TGTGCCAGCAGCTTTACCGGAGATCAGCCCCAGCATTTT. As protein: CASSFTGDQPQHF.

This chain joins TRBV19 and TRBJ1-2; perhaps TRBD1 as D (6 bases). Per the germline V gene, CDR1 is LNHDA and CDR2 is SQIVND (reference sequence). V dropped 6 bases and J dropped 3 bases, with 17 bases sitting between them. There are 15 residues in the CDR3. This chain's CDR3 is CASRIQGLKDYGYTF. In DNA form, the CDR3 reads TGTGCCAGTAGGATACAGGGACTCAAAGACTATGGCTACACCTTC.

The chain recombines TRBV18 with TRBJ2-3; D gene uncertain. The CDR3 consists of 13 residues. The germline gives CDR1 KGHSH, CDR2 LQKENI. Deletions cut 2 bases from V and 5 bases from J, with 8 bases between. The CDR3: CASSPNFLDTQYF. The CDR3 bases are TGTGCCAGCTCACCAAATTTTTTAGATACGCAGTATTTT.

V and J are TRBV11-2 and TRBJ2-3; 8 positions agree with TRBD2. With 3 bases clipped from V and 2 bases from J, the junction kept 7 bases outside the gene matches. The CDR3 totals 16 residues. The germline V gene has CDR1 SGHAT and CDR2 FQNNGV. As DNA, the CDR3 is TGTGCCAGCAGCTTTGGCGCGGGGGGCACCACAGATACGCAGTATTTT. This codes for CASSFGAGGTTDTQYF.

The chain couples TRBV27 to TRBJ2-3; perhaps TRBD2 as D (7 bases). V was pared by 8 bases and J by 6 bases, with 21 bases between. The CDR3 spans 15 residues. Per germline, CDR1 MNHEY and CDR2 SMNVEV (reference sequence). The DNA for the CDR3 is TGTGCCAGCTCGGGGAGGGGGGGCCGGTCGGATACGCAGTATTTT. Translated: CASSGRGGRSDTQYF.

This sequence joins TRBV28 and TRBJ1-2; D is uncertain. This CDR3 spans 16 amino acids. Trimming took off 5 bases at V and 4 bases at J, with 20 bases between the two ends. Germline CDR1 is MDHEN and CDR2 is SYDVKM. DNA of the CDR3: TGTGCCAGCAGTCCCCCCCCTAGGCTGTTTCGCTATGGCTACACCTTC. It translates to CASSPPPRLFRYGYTF.

The V gene is TRBV5-1, the J gene TRBJ2-5; 10 bases match TRBD2. With V trimmed by 4 bases and J by 5 bases, 8 bases remained unmatched. Germline assignment: CDR1 SGHRS and CDR2 YFSETQ. This CDR3 is 15 amino acids long. CDR3 amino acids: CASSTVAGGMETQYF. DNA of the CDR3: TGCGCCAGCAGCACTGTAGCGGGGGGCATGGAGACCCAGTACTTC. Full variable domain (rest looked up from reference TRBV5-1 and TRBJ2-5): KAGVTQTPRYLIKTRGQQVTLSCSPISGHRSVSWYQQTPGQGLQFLFEYFSETQRNKGNFPGRFSGRQFSNSRSEMNVSTLELGDSALYLCASSTVAGGMETQYFGPGTRLLVL.

V is TRBV5-8 and J is TRBJ2-3; D is undetermined. V was clipped by 0 bases and J by 4 bases, with 15 bases between them. Germline V lookup: CDR1 SGHTS, CDR2 YDEGEE. The CDR3 extends over 16 amino acids. CDR3 loop: CASSLAEKVRADTQYF. CDR3 nucleotide sequence: TGTGCCAGCAGCTTGGCGGAGAAGGTCCGCGCAGATACGCAGTATTTT.

The V and J genes are TRBV2 and TRBJ1-1; TRBD1 matches 7 bases. CDR1 is SNHLY, CDR2 FYNNEI, per germline. J lost 1 base, V lost 2 bases, and 4 bases had no gene match. The length of the CDR3 is 15 residues. Written as DNA, the CDR3 is TGTGCCAGCAGTGAATTAGCAGGGGGGAACACTGAAGCTTTCTTT. Its protein is CASSELAGGNTEAFF.

This rearrangement joins TRBV10-3 to TRBJ1-1, with unresolved D. The CDR3 extends over 19 amino acids. Germline values: CDR1 ENHRY, CDR2 SYGVKD. Trimming removed 3 bases from V and 6 bases from J, with 29 bases in between. The CDR3: CAISDLVGQVNHAHAEAFF. The CDR3 DNA reads TGTGCCATCAGTGATTTAGTGGGTCAGGTCAATCATGCGCACGCTGAAGCTTTCTTT.

DNA of the CDR3: TGCGCCAGTGGCGGGACGGTAGAAGAGACCCAGTACTTC. This sequence encodes CASGGTVEETQYF. The rearrangement uses TRBV5-1 and TRBJ2-5; D may be TRBD2 (6 bases). Germline loops: CDR1 SGHRS, CDR2 YFSETQ. The CDR3 extends over 13 amino acids. Deletions cut 8 bases from V and 3 bases from J, with 14 bases between.